This entry describes one TCR beta chain. The antigen remains undetermined. The use of a sample-barcoded 5' primer and a J-beta primer mix characterized a second PCR of roughly 6 to 11 cycles. Samples each returned at least 3 million CDR3-containing paired-end reads. Each CDR3 protein gets one entry after TCRdb re-called the 5' RACE reads with MiXCR. Here the sample spans roughly 1.5 million distinct CDR3 sequences, approximately 43% being singletons. CDR3 length equals 11 residues. Per the germline V gene, CDR1 is DFQATT and CDR2 is SNEGSKA (reference sequence). The V and J ends lost 2 bases and 7 bases respectively, with 8 bases between them. This entry comes from a study of blood T cells in healthy people across ages. Regarding the study as a whole: Long-lived donors had more naive CD4+ cells and higher diversity than aged donors.

This receptor was taken from a woman younger than 35 in good health. The chain recombines TRBV20-1 with TRBJ1-1; a possible D gene is TRBD1 (5 bases). The sequenced sample was blood. The CDR3 protein is CSARWGIEAFF. The CDR3 region has the DNA TGCAGTGCTAGATGGGGGATTGAAGCTTTCTTT.